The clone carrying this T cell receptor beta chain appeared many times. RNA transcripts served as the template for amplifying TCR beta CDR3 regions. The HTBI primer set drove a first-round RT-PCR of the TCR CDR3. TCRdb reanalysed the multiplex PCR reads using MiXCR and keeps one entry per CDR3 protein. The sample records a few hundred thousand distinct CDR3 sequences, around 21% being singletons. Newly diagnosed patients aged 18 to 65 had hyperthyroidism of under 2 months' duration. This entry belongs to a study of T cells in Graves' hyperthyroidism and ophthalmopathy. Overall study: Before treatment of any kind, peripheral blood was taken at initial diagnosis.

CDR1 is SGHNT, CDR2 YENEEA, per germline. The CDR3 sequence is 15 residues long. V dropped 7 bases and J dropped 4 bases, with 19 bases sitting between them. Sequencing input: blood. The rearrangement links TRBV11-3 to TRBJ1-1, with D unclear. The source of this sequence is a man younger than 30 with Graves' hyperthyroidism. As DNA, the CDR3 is TGTGCCAGCACCAGAAGGTCCGGGGTAAGCACTGAAGCTTTCTTT. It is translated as CASTRRSGVSTEAFF.